This TCR beta chain is drawn from a study of blood T cell repertoires in COVID-19 (dated by TCRdb to the early 2020s). Looking at the study overall: Samples covering the acute and convalescent phases of COVID-19 were provided by collaborators in the United States, Italy and Spain. The prospective study material was composed of cDNA or gDNA derived from T cells, B-cell-depleted T cells, or PBMCs. Subjects who had been exposed to COVID-19, were actively infected with it, or had recovered from it provided the deeply sampled blood TCRbeta repertoires that made up the dataset. The repertoires were released in a freely available public database intended as a resource for research on the immune response to SARS-CoV-2. Samples came from the ongoing ImmuneRACE study (first 160 participants) plus 1,254 subjects from 6 global collaborators. Sample metadata almost always included a de-identified subject ID, COVID-19 status, age in years and sex. HLA class I and class II types, where available, came from metadata supplied by the sample provider rather than from assay-based typing.

The paper as a whole reports these results and caveats: The amount of clinical and demographic metadata varied by source and participant and was provided uncurated.

In the prospective study, participants were about 18 to 95 years old, resided in about two dozen geographic areas of the United States, and were enrolled through a virtual design. Cohort assignment in the prospective study relied on participant-reported clinical history from a screening survey and a study questionnaire. ImmuneRACE Cohort 3 recovered participants were defined by two consecutive negative NP/OP PCR tests, healthcare professional clearance, or symptom resolution. Each participant in the prospective study had whole blood, serum and a nasopharyngeal or oropharyngeal swab collected by mobile phlebotomists. Prospective study participants could optionally give additional blood draws and questionnaires over an approximately two-month period. Blood samples from the prospective study were shipped frozen or at room temperature prior to DNA extraction. TCRbeta CDR3 regions were amplified from genomic DNA using the immunoSEQ Assay, a bias-controlled multiplex PCR. In the original analysis: The number of nucleated cells in each sample was estimated from the amplification of reference gene primers within the assay. To quantify the absolute abundance of each unique TCRbeta CDR3 rearrangement, sequence reads were collapsed and filtered. For each sample, productive Simpson clonality was calculated by taking the square root of Simpson's diversity index across productive rearrangements. Entries here come from immuneACCESS through TCRdb and include only in-frame sequences with V and J called. Some clones fail to appear in such tables; in the studies checked, an unresolved V gene covers under half of the shortfall, and the cause of the remainder is unknown. The DNA gave D and trimming, while V, J and clone size come from that table. The sample yields about 320,000 clones; approximately 88% were counted once. 5% to 5.5% of the sample is held by the ten biggest clonotypes.

A word on this clone: Its cognate antigen has yet to be identified. Nothing much larger sits one base from this clone, and base qualities are not available.

Specimen: PBMCs or T cells enriched from blood (not recorded which). The sequence was collected from a man aged 55 to 70 who had recovered from COVID-19.

The base sequence is TGTGCCACCAGTGATACCCGACAGGGGAGCACTGAAGCTTTCTTT. It specifies CATSDTRQGSTEAFF. Here the chain combines TRBV24-1 and TRBJ1-1; the junction holds 8 bases that match TRBD1. The germline V gene supplies CDR1 KGHDR and CDR2 SFDVKD. Counted from cysteine to phenylalanine, this CDR3 has 15 amino acids. Of the read, only the CDR3 DNA is kept; its 45 bases are in frame from base 1. V and J are trimmed by 3 bases and 4 bases, and the gene matches miss 6 bases of the junction.